The 19 T cell receptor beta chains below all came from one sample that was sequenced in a study of cytomegalovirus exposure and HLA in healthy donors. Primers for the PCR totalled 60 Vbeta and 13 Jbeta. TCRdb keeps only in-frame clones here, not all; method: immunoSEQ multiplex PCR. The sample lists 100,000 to 150,000 clones, just under 75% occurring once. The sequencing sample was made of PBMCs. The source is a man aged 55 to 70 in good health and CMV-seropositive.

The rearrangement uses TRBV6-6 and TRBJ2-3; 8 bases fit TRBD1. CDR3 length equals 14 residues. V shed 6 bases, J shed 1 base, and the junction held 3 bases outside the gene matches. CDR1 MNHNY and CDR2 SVGAGI come from the germline V gene (reference sequence). The CDR3 DNA sequence: TGTGCCAGCAGCCCGGGACAGGGCACAGATACGCAGTATTTT. This encodes CASSPGQGTDTQYF.

V gene TRBV7-3 combines with J gene TRBJ2-1; D is possibly TRBD2 (6 bases). There are 16 residues in the CDR3. Germline CDR1 reads SGHTA; CDR2 reads FQGTGA. V was clipped by 1 base and J by 4 bases, with 14 bases between them. The CDR3 coding sequence is TGTGCCAGCAGCTTAAGTGGGCGCGGGATTTACAATGAGCAGTTCTTC. Its protein product is CASSLSGRGIYNEQFF.

V and J are TRBV18 and TRBJ2-6; D is unresolved. Germline V gene sequence: CDR1 KGHSH, CDR2 LQKENI. The V gene lost 6 bases and the J gene lost 5 bases, with 5 bases spanning the gap. The CDR3 runs 12 residues. The CDR3 is CASSPRANVLTF. The CDR3 nucleotides are TGTGCCAGCTCCCCCAGGGCCAACGTCCTGACTTTC.

This clone was recorded a few times. This chain joins TRBV6-5 and TRBJ2-6; D is possibly TRBD1 (5 bases). The CDR3 totals 14 residues. Trimming stripped 6 bases from V and 2 bases from J, with 8 bases between. Germline CDR1 and CDR2: MNHEY and SVGAGI. CDR3 sequence: CASSRQPGANVLTF. DNA for the CDR3: TGTGCCAGCAGCCGACAGCCTGGGGCCAACGTCCTGACTTTC.

The V and J genes are TRBV7-8 and TRBJ2-2, with D possibly TRBD2 on 7 matching bases. CDR1 and CDR2 (germline): SGHVS, FQNEAQ. This CDR3 is 16 amino acids long. V lost 5 bases, J lost 3 bases, and 16 bases lay in between. The CDR3 coding sequence is TGTGCCAGCAGCCCGGAGTTAGGGGGGGACACCGGGGAGCTGTTTTTT. Translated: CASSPELGGDTGELFF.

This chain connects TRBV19 to TRBJ1-6; 9 bases map to TRBD1. Germline CDR1 and CDR2: LNHDA and SQIVND (reference sequence). The ends lost 7 bases at V and 9 bases at J; junction bases unmatched: 10. CDR3 length: 15 residues. The CDR3 nucleotides are TGTGCCAGTACCAGGCCGGGACAGGGAACTTCACCCCTCCACTTT. Translation gives CASTRPGQGTSPLHF.

This clone turned up a few times. The rearrangement uses TRBV20-1 and TRBJ2-7; D is unresolved. CDR1 and CDR2 (germline): DFQATT, SNEGSKA (reference sequence). The ends were cut back, 5 bases at V and 7 bases at J, with 9 bases in the middle. This CDR3 spans 10 amino acids. CDR3 region: CSASRREQYF. For the CDR3, the DNA is TGCAGTGCTTCCCGGCGGGAGCAGTACTTC.

The chain recombines TRBV5-4 with TRBJ2-7; 9 bases line up with TRBD2. The V segment lost 5 bases and the J segment 2 bases; nucleotides outside the gene matches: 8. This CDR3 comprises 15 residues. Per the germline V gene, CDR1 is SGHNT and CDR2 is YYREEE (reference sequence). This chain's CDR3 is CASSQGRGGTYEQYF. The CDR3 bases are TGTGCCAGCAGTCAGGGGCGGGGGGGGACCTACGAGCAGTACTTC.

Sample share makes this clone medium-sized. The rearrangement joins TRBV6-5 to TRBJ1-2; tentatively, D is TRBD1 (5 bases). This CDR3 contains 13 residues. Germline assignment: CDR1 MNHEY and CDR2 SVGAGI. The V end lost 2 bases, the J end lost 3 bases, and 7 bases lay between the germline ends. CDR3 residues: CASSYGAYYGYTF. As DNA, the CDR3 is TGTGCCAGCAGTTACGGGGCTTACTATGGCTACACCTTC.

The rearrangement links TRBV19 to TRBJ1-5; D is unclear. The CDR3 is 16 amino acids. V gave up 6 bases and J gave up 0 bases, with 15 bases separating them. Germline V lookup: CDR1 LNHDA, CDR2 SQIVND (reference sequence). The CDR3 bases are TGTGCCAGTAGCCTCGTCTTCGTAAATAGCAATCAGCCCCAGCATTTT. Translation: CASSLVFVNSNQPQHF.

The chain links TRBV21-1 to TRBJ1-4; the table names TRBD1, a call not compared with the DNA. TRBV21-1 is noted as a pseudogene. There are 13 residues in the CDR3. CDR3 sequence (DNA): TGTGCCACCCCTCAGGGGGCGGATGAAAAACTGTTTTTT. It codes for CATPQGADEKLFF.

For this clone: Relative to the germline gene, one junction end is altered; a read error may explain this. V and J are TRBV14 and TRBJ1-4; D gene unclear. This CDR3 is built from 14 residues. CDR1 and CDR2 from the germline V gene are SGHDN and FVKESK. CDR3 residues: CASSQGLPNEKLFF. The CDR3 DNA reads TGTGCCAGCAGCCAAGGATTACCTAACGAAAAACTGTTTTTT.

This clone was detected a few times. The V gene is TRBV6-5, the J gene TRBJ1-5; 7 nucleotides align to TRBD1. CDR1 is MNHEY, CDR2 SVGAGI, per germline. Trimming cost V 7 bases and J 3 bases; bases outside gene matches: 9. The CDR3 consists of 15 residues. CDR3 sequence: CASTPTGAVNQPQHF. The CDR3 nucleotides are TGTGCCAGCACCCCTACAGGGGCCGTCAATCAGCCCCAGCATTTT.

As regards this clone: Other DNA sequences within the sample encode an identical CDR3. The chain employs TRBV5-4 and TRBJ2-5; D gene unclear. The ends were cut back, 4 bases at V and 0 bases at J, with 10 bases in the middle. The CDR3 contains 14 residues. CDR1 SGHNT and CDR2 YYREEE come from the germline V gene (reference sequence). The CDR3 region has the DNA TGTGCCAGCAGCCCACGCGGAGACCAAGAGACCCAGTACTTC. The encoded protein is CASSPRGDQETQYF.

V and J are TRBV2 and TRBJ1-5; 9 nucleotides align to TRBD1. After removal of 7 bases from V and 6 bases from J, the junction contained 7 bases not matched to a gene. Germline values: CDR1 SNHLY, CDR2 FYNNEI. The CDR3 runs 14 residues. The CDR3: CASKGTGKGQPQHF. The CDR3 DNA sequence: TGTGCCAGCAAAGGGACAGGGAAGGGTCAGCCCCAGCATTTT.

The rearrangement links TRBV28 to TRBJ1-1, with unresolved D. Germline V gene sequence: CDR1 MDHEN, CDR2 SYDVKM. CDR3 length equals 13 residues. The V end lost 5 bases, the J end lost 9 bases, and 16 bases lay between the germline ends. The CDR3 DNA reads TGTGCCAGCAGTATTTCCCACCCTGGCAAAGCTTTCTTT. It is translated as CASSISHPGKAFF.

This clone was recorded a few times. V is TRBV29-1 and J is TRBJ1-2; perhaps TRBD1 as D (5 bases). Looked up from germline, CDR1 is SQVTM and CDR2 is ANQGSEA. Trimming cost V 1 base and J 2 bases, with 14 bases left between them. The CDR3 spans 15 residues. The CDR3 DNA sequence: TGCAGCGTTGAAGCGGGCAGGGCATGGAACTATGGCTACACCTTC. Translation gives CSVEAGRAWNYGYTF.

This clone was picked up a small number of times. The chain carries TRBV11-2 and TRBJ2-1; TRBD2 aligns across 7 bases. Germline V gene data show CDR1 as SGHAT and CDR2 as FQNNGV. With 6 bases clipped from V and 10 bases from J, the junction kept 9 bases outside the gene matches. The CDR3 is 13 residues long. The CDR3 DNA is TGTGCCAGCAGACGAGCCCCGGGGGGAGAGCAGTTCTTC. Amino acids: CASRRAPGGEQFF.

This rearrangement joins TRBV30 to TRBJ2-3; D possibly corresponds to TRBD2 (6 bases). The germline V gene encodes CDR1 GTSNPN and CDR2 SVGIG (reference sequence). The CDR3 consists of 12 residues. V was shortened by 7 bases and J by 9 bases, with 17 bases between the two germline ends. The DNA for the CDR3 is TGTGCCTTCCGCTACCTCGGACTAACGCAGTATTTT. Its protein product is CAFRYLGLTQYF.